Listed below are T cell receptor beta chains from one sample, sequenced in a study of cytomegalovirus exposure and HLA in healthy donors. Some clones are missing from TCRdb's copy, which holds only in-frame ones; the method was immunoSEQ multiplex PCR. This sample has around 150,000 clones, with around 77% found just once. The specimen was PBMCs. The receptors stem from a man aged 60 to 69 in good health and CMV-seronegative. The CDR3 runs from the conserved cysteine through the conserved F or W. The D gene is left open where the match is weak. Some rows have no size entry. The others give once, few or many, or a class for an expanded clone.

j_call d_call v_call clone_size cdr3_aa cdr3_nt
TRBJ1-6 . TRBV4-1 once CASSQVAAGGRPPLHF TGCGCCAGCAGCCAAGTCGCGGCGGGAGGTAGGCCACCCCTCCACTTT
TRBJ2-1 TRBD1 TRBV14 . CATTGQGAGNEQFF TGTGCCACCACGGGGCAGGGGGCTGGGAATGAGCAGTTCTTC
TRBJ2-1 TRBD2 TRBV5-4 once CASSDLAGVNEQFF TGTGCCAGCAGCGATTTAGCGGGAGTCAATGAGCAGTTCTTC
TRBJ1-1 . TRBV6-4 . CASSAGRNTEAFF TGTGCCAGCAGTGCCGGGAGGAACACTGAAGCTTTCTTT
TRBJ2-2 TRBD2 TRBV9 . CGGRATTGELFF TGTGGAGGGAGGGCCACCACCGGGGAGCTGTTTTTT
TRBJ2-2 TRBD2 TRBV4-3 . CASSQERLAGASNTGELFF TGCGCCAGCAGCCAAGAGAGGCTAGCGGGGGCGTCGAACACCGGGGAGCTGTTTTTT
TRBJ2-5 TRBD1 TRBV5-1 few CASSWGGQGGETQYF TGCGCCAGCAGCTGGGGGGGACAGGGAGGAGAGACCCAGTACTTC
TRBJ2-5 TRBD1 TRBV9 . CASSETGDTETQYF TGTGCCAGCAGTGAAACAGGGGATACAGAGACCCAGTACTTC
TRBJ2-5 . TRBV11-2 . CASRSSAETQYF TGTGCCAGCAGATCTAGCGCGGAGACCCAGTACTTC
TRBJ2-3 TRBD2 TRBV4-1 . CTSSQDVAGGTDTQYF TGCACCAGCAGCCAAGATGTGGCGGGGGGAACAGATACGCAGTATTTT
TRBJ2-1 TRBD1 TRBV29-1 few CSVEGLGRDRAYNEQFF TGCAGCGTTGAAGGGTTGGGACGGGACAGGGCCTACAATGAGCAGTTCTTC
TRBJ2-7 . TRBV18 . CASSREITPYEQYF TGTGCCAGCTCTCGGGAGATTACTCCCTACGAGCAGTACTTC
TRBJ2-7 TRBD1 TRBV5-8 many CASSTGTGGYEQYF TGTGCCAGCAGCACCGGGACAGGGGGCTACGAGCAGTACTTC
TRBJ2-5 . TRBV2 . CASDRSAETQYF TGTGCCAGCGACAGAAGCGCTGAGACCCAGTACTTC
TRBJ2-7 . TRBV19 . CASSIGGGGGASYEQYF TGTGCCAGTAGTATCGGAGGAGGTGGGGGGGCGTCCTACGAGCAGTACTTC
TRBJ2-5 . TRBV7-2 once CASSQSMIGGETQYF TGTGCCAGCAGCCAGAGTATGATTGGGGGGGAGACCCAGTACTTC
TRBJ1-2 . TRBV27 . CASSLTTGTHKKEGYTF TGTGCCAGCAGTTTAACAACCGGGACTCATAAAAAAGAGGGCTACACCTTC
TRBJ2-6 . TRBV27 . CASSLQVSSGANVLTF TGTGCCAGCAGTTTACAGGTTTCCTCTGGGGCCAACGTCCTGACTTTC
TRBJ2-6 . TRBV29-1 . CSVSGLSANVLTF TGCAGCGTCTCAGGGCTATCCGCCAACGTCCTGACTTTC
TRBJ2-2 TRBD1 TRBV5-1 once CASSLAGQGVIGELFF TGCGCCAGCAGCTTGGCCGGACAGGGGGTGATCGGGGAGCTGTTTTTT
TRBJ2-7 TRBD1 TRBV27 once CASGTGSYSYEQYF TGTGCCAGCGGGACAGGGTCATACTCCTACGAGCAGTACTTC
TRBJ2-1 . TRBV5-1 . CASISSGGASYNEQFF TGCGCCAGCATCAGCAGTGGCGGAGCCTCCTACAATGAGCAGTTCTTC
TRBJ1-1 TRBD1 TRBV7-9 . CSSSPSTGEVVTEAFF TGTTCCAGCAGCCCCTCGACAGGGGAGGTTGTCACTGAAGCTTTCTTT
TRBJ2-1 . TRBV14 once CASSQHNDEQFF TGTGCCAGCAGCCAACACAACGATGAGCAGTTCTTC
TRBJ2-3 TRBD2 TRBV18 . CASSPRRGGSTDTQYF TGTGCCAGCTCCCCCCGGCGCGGGGGGAGCACAGATACGCAGTATTTT
TRBJ2-3 . TRBV7-9 . CASSQGTVSTDTQYF TGTGCCAGCAGCCAAGGGACTGTTAGCACGGATACGCAGTATTTT
TRBJ2-1 . TRBV11-3 . CASSLGDAGGYNEQFF TGTGCCAGCAGCTTAGGCGACGCGGGCGGTTACAATGAGCAGTTCTTC
TRBJ1-1 . TRBV7-9 . CSSSSGGTEAFF TGTTCCAGCAGCTCCGGTGGCACTGAAGCTTTCTTT
TRBJ1-1 TRBD1 TRBV5-1 . CASSLLGTGVANTEAFF TGCGCCAGCAGCTTGTTAGGGACAGGGGTGGCGAACACTGAAGCTTTCTTT
TRBJ2-1 . TRBV5-1 few CASSDSISVYNEQFF TGCGCCAGCAGCGACAGTATTTCGGTTTACAATGAGCAGTTCTTC
TRBJ1-2 . TRBV30 . CAWNNLYKGLINYGYTF TGTGCCTGGAACAACCTCTACAAGGGGCTGATAAACTATGGCTACACCTTC
TRBJ2-3 . TRBV28 . CASSFRSTDTQYF TGTGCCAGCAGTTTCCGGAGCACAGATACGCAGTATTTT
TRBJ2-2 . TRBV7-9 . CASSFGGGRTGELFF TGTGCCAGCAGCTTCGGGGGTGGGCGGACCGGGGAGCTGTTTTTT
TRBJ1-1 TRBD1 TRBV11-2 . CASSLQGETEAFF TGTGCCAGCAGCTTACAGGGGGAGACTGAAGCTTTCTTT
TRBJ2-1 TRBD1 TRBV18 . CASSPPGQSYNEQFF TGTGCCAGCTCACCGCCGGGACAGTCGTACAATGAGCAGTTCTTC
TRBJ2-5 . TRBV2 . CASSEWVQLADQYF TGTGCCAGCAGTGAATGGGTTCAACTTGCGGACCAGTACTTC
TRBJ1-1 TRBD1 TRBV29-1 . CSVGDRATEAFF TGCAGCGTTGGGGACAGGGCCACTGAAGCTTTCTTT
TRBJ2-1 . TRBV28 . CASRQSTPYNEQFF TGTGCCAGCAGACAGAGCACACCCTACAATGAGCAGTTCTTC
TRBJ2-3 . TRBV5-4 . CASSLDGGDTQYF TGTGCCAGCAGCCTGGATGGGGGGGATACGCAGTATTTT
TRBJ2-3 TRBD2 TRBV4-1 . CASSRGLAGGPSTDTQYF TGCGCCAGCAGCCGCGGACTAGCGGGAGGCCCAAGCACAGATACGCAGTATTTT
TRBJ2-7 TRBD1 TRBV11-3 . CASSFGQAYEQYF TGTGCCAGCAGCTTCGGACAGGCCTACGAGCAGTACTTC
TRBJ2-5 TRBD2 TRBV6-5 . CASSPIAGGSTHF TGTGCCAGCAGCCCGATAGCGGGAGGGTCAACGCACTTC
TRBJ2-7 . TRBV18 few CASSGSSYEQYF TGTGCCAGCTCCGGGAGCTCCTACGAGCAGTACTTC
TRBJ1-4 . TRBV4-2 few CASSQDEEGTTNEKLFF TGTGCCAGCAGCCAAGATGAGGAGGGAACAACTAATGAAAAACTGTTTTTT
TRBJ2-4 . TRBV11-2 once CASSFGSATKNIQYF TGTGCCAGCAGCTTTGGGAGTGCCACAAAAAACATTCAGTACTTC
TRBJ2-2 . TRBV6-5 . CASTSVNTGELFF TGTGCCAGCACTAGCGTGAACACCGGGGAGCTGTTTTTT
TRBJ2-3 TRBD2 TRBV5-1 . CASSLALAETDTQYF TGCGCCAGCAGCTTGGCACTAGCGGAGACGGATACGCAGTATTTT
TRBJ2-5 . TRBV2 . CASSEMTFQETQYF TGTGCCAGCAGTGAAATGACTTTTCAAGAGACCCAGTACTTC
TRBJ2-7 TRBD2 TRBV2 once CASMGLAGFYEQYF TGTGCCAGCATGGGACTAGCGGGATTCTACGAGCAGTACTTC
TRBJ2-5 . TRBV9 . CASSSGSLQGRETQYF TGTGCCAGCAGCTCGGGGTCGCTACAGGGTAGAGAGACCCAGTACTTC
TRBJ2-5 . TRBV30 . CAWSHTTRGGVTQYF TGTGCCTGGAGTCACACTACTAGGGGGGGGGTGACCCAGTACTTC
TRBJ2-1 . TRBV7-9 . CASSLGGNYYNEQFF TGTGCCAGCAGCTTAGGCGGGAATTACTACAATGAGCAGTTCTTC
TRBJ2-7 TRBD1 TRBV30 few CAWGTGDYEQYF TGTGCCTGGGGCACAGGGGACTACGAGCAGTACTTC